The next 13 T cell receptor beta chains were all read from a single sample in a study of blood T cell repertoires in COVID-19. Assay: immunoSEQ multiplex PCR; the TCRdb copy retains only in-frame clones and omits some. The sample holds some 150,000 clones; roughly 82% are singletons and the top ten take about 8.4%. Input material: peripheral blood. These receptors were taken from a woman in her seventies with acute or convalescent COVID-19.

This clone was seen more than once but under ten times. The CDR3: CASSPQVRNTEAFF. The CDR3 DNA follows: TGTGCCAGCAGCCCCCAGGTGAGGAACACTGAAGCTTTCTTT. The rearrangement links TRBV5-6 to TRBJ1-1; D is undetermined. This CDR3 contains 14 residues. Germline V gene sequence: CDR1 SGHDT, CDR2 YYEEEE. Trimming cost V 4 bases and J 1 base, with 11 bases left between them.

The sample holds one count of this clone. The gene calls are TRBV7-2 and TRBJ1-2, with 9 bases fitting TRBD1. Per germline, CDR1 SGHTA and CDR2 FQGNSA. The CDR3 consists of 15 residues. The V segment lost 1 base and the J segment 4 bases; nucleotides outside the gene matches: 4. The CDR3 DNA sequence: TGTGCCAGCAGCTTAGACGGGACAGGGTTCTATGGCTACACCTTC. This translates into CASSLDGTGFYGYTF.

CDR3 coding DNA: TGTGCCAGCAGTTACGACAGGAGTGGGAAGCCCCAGCATTTT. Protein sequence: CASSYDRSGKPQHF. V is TRBV6-6 and J is TRBJ1-5; possibly TRBD1 for D (6 bases). The CDR3 runs 14 residues. Trimming pared 2 bases from V and 8 bases from J, leaving 13 bases between. Germline V CDR1 and CDR2: MNHNY, SVGAGI (reference sequence).

CDR3 protein: CASSSPAGGLADEQYF. The CDR3 DNA reads as TGTGCCAGCAGCTCCCCCGCCGGGGGGCTGGCGGACGAGCAGTACTTC. The chain recombines TRBV7-2 with TRBJ2-7; D is possibly TRBD2 (7 bases). Germline values: CDR1 SGHTA, CDR2 FQGNSA. CDR3 length: 16 amino acids. V gave up 4 bases and J gave up 5 bases, with 21 bases separating them.

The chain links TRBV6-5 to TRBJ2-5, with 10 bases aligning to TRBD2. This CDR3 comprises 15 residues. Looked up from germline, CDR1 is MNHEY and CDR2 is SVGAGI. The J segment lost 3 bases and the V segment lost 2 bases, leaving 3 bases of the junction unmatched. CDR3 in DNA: TGTGCCAGCAGTTACGGGACTAGCGAGGAAGAGACCCAGTACTTC. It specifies CASSYGTSEEETQYF.

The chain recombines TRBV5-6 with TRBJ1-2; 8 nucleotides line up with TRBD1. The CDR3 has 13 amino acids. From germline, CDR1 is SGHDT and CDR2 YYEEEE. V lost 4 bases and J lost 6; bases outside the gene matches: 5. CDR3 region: CASSRTGLDGYTF. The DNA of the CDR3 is TGTGCCAGCAGCCGGACAGGGTTGGATGGCTACACCTTC.

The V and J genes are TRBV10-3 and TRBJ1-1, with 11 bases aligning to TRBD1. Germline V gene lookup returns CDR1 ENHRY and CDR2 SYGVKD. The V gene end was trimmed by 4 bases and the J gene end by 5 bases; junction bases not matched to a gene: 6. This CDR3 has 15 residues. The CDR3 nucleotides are TGTGCCATCAGTGGGACAGGGGGCGGAAGGACTGAAGCTTTCTTT. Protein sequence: CAISGTGGGRTEAFF.

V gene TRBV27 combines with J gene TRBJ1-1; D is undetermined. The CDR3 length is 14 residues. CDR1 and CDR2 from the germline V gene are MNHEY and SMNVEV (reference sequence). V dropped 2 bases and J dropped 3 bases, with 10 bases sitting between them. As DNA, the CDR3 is TGTGCCAGCAGTTTAAGGGAGGGTTACACTGAAGCTTTCTTT. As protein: CASSLREGYTEAFF.

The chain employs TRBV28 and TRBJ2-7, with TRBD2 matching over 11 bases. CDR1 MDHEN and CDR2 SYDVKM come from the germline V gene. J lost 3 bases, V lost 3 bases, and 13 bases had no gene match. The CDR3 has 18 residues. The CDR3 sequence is CASSFWGAASGRFYEQYF. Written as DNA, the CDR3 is TGTGCCAGCAGTTTCTGGGGAGCGGCTAGCGGGAGGTTCTACGAGCAGTACTTC.

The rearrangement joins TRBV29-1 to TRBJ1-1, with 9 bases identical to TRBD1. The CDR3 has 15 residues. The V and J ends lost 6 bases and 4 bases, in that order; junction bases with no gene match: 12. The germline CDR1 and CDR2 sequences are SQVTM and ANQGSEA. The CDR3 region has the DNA TGCAGCGTGATGACAGGGGGGACGTTGGGCACTGAAGCTTTCTTT. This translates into CSVMTGGTLGTEAFF. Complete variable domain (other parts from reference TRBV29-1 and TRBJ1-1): SAVISQKPSRDICQRGTSLTIQCQVDSQVTMMFWYRQQPGQSLTLIATANQGSEATYESGFVIDKFPISRPNLTFSTLTVSNMSPEDSSIYLCSVMTGGTLGTEAFFGQGTRLTVV.

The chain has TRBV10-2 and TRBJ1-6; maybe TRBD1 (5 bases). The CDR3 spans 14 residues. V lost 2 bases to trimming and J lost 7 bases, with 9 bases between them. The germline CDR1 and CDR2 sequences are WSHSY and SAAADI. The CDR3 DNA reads TGCGCCAGCAGTGAGCAAGGGGCCAATTCACCCCTCCACTTT. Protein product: CASSEQGANSPLHF.

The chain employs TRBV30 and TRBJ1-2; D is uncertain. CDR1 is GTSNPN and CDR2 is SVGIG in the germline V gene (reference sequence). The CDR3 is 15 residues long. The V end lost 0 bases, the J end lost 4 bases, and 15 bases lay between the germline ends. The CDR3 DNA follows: TGTGCCTGGAGTGTATCCCCGGGGAGGGCCTATGGCTACACCTTC. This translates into CAWSVSPGRAYGYTF.

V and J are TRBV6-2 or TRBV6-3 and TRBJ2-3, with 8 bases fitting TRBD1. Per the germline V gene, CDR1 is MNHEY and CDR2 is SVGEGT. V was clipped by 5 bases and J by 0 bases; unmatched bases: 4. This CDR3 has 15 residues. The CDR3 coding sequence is TGTGCCAGCAGTGAGGGGACAGGTAGCACAGATACGCAGTATTTT. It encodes CASSEGTGSTDTQYF.